This entry concerns a single TCR beta chain. Its antigen remains undetermined. No base quality information exists; no much larger clone differs at one position. The collaborating institutions used their own protocols to collect whole blood in K2EDTA tubes. For TCRbeta analysis, collaborator samples were shipped as frozen whole blood, as isolated PBMCs, or as DNA extracted from either sample type. TCRbeta CDR3 regions were amplified from genomic DNA using the immunoSEQ Assay, a bias-controlled multiplex PCR. In the original analysis: The number of nucleated cells in each sample was estimated by amplification of reference gene primers within the assay. To quantify the absolute abundance of each unique TCRbeta CDR3 rearrangement, sequence reads were collapsed and filtered. For each sample, productive Simpson clonality was calculated as the square root of Simpson's diversity index over productive rearrangements. TCRdb holds this immuneACCESS table with in-frame rearrangements only. Some clones are missing; in checked studies, unresolved V genes explain under half, and the rest has no known cause. Clonal size and the V and J genes are those of that table, whereas D and trimming came from the DNA. The sample profile shows more than 150,000 clones; around nine tenths of them were found once. The ten largest account for 2.7% of the sample.

Including cysteine and phenylalanine, the CDR3 has 17 amino acids. CDR3 DNA only is kept here, 51 bases in frame from base 1. V is pruned by 3 bases and J by 1 base, leaving 12 bases of the junction without a gene match. Reading the germline V gene (reference sequence) gives CDR1 PRHDT and CDR2 FYEKMQ. The data stem from a study of blood T cell repertoires in COVID-19 (dated by TCRdb to about 2020). About the study as a whole: Samples covering the acute and convalescent phases of COVID-19 were provided by collaborators in the United States, Italy and Spain. The prospective study material was composed of cDNA or gDNA derived from T cells, B-cell-depleted T cells, or PBMCs. The dataset comprised deeply sampled blood TCRbeta repertoires from subjects exposed to, actively infected with, or recovered from COVID-19. A freely available public database, intended as a resource for researchers studying the immune response to SARS-CoV-2, is where the repertoires were released. The samples were drawn from the first 160 participants of the ongoing ImmuneRACE study and from 950 to 1,500 subjects provided by 6 global collaborators. Nearly every sample came with metadata listing a de-identified subject ID, COVID-19 status, age in years and sex. HLA class I and class II types, where available, came from metadata supplied by the sample provider rather than from assay-based typing.

What the authors observed across the whole study: Clinical and demographic metadata were provided uncurated, with the amount varying by source and participant.

The sequence derives from a man between 40 and 49 years old with active or convalescent COVID-19. The rearranged segments are TRBV13 and TRBJ2-7; 7 junctional bases match TRBD1. Sequences were obtained from peripheral blood. CDR3 region: CASSFTTPGTVSYEQYF. The DNA reads TGTGCCAGCAGCTTCACGACTCCCGGGACAGTTTCCTACGAGCAGTACTTC.